This T cell receptor (beta chain) was retrieved from a study of Ad26.COV2.S vaccination and SARS-CoV-2 variants (dated by TCRdb to the early 2020s). Study-wide context: Vaccine-arm donors came from COV1001, a multicentre, randomized, double-blind, placebo-controlled phase I-IIa trial of Ad26.COV2.S in healthy adults. Ad26.COV2.S was administered intramuscularly at a dose of 5x10^10 or 1x10^11 viral particles, either as one shot or as two shots given 56 days apart. The specificity and breadth of SARS-CoV-2-reactive T cell receptors after Ad26.COV2.S vaccination were assessed by TCRbeta repertoire sequencing. A total of approximately 30 samples were included in the TCR-sequenced set, comprising roughly 19 Ad26.COV2.S vaccine recipients, 5 placebo recipients and 8 SARS-CoV-2 convalescent individuals. Trial participants were randomized into five groups of five: low-dose or high-dose Ad26.COV2.S given once or twice, or placebo on both occasions. Investigators did not know the trial group allocation while performing experiments and assessing outcomes.

Reading the label with the study, this specimen's treatment or condition is: some 20 received Ad26.COV2.S at low or high dose, single or two shots; several received placebo; per-sample allocation not given. Repertoires of vaccine and placebo recipients were sequenced from samples collected on day 63 after the first injection. Between 29 July and 7 August 2020, Cohort 1b enrolled 20 to 30 adults aged 18-55 years at one site in Boston, USA. As a vaccine, Ad26.COV2.S was a replication-incompetent adenovirus type 26 vector that expressed a prefusion-stabilized SARS-CoV-2 spike protein derived from the original Wuhan strain. CDR1 MNHEY and CDR2 SVGAGI are derived from the germline V gene. From the cysteine through the phenylalanine, the CDR3 covers 13 amino acids. Solely the CDR3 DNA is kept, with 39 bases framed from the first base. Deletion took 6 bases off V and 3 bases off J, with a span of 12 bases between the germline ends.

TCRbeta CDR3 regions were sequenced with the immunoSEQ Assay. After extraction, genomic DNA underwent amplification by bias-controlled multiplex PCR, followed by high-throughput sequencing. As for the original processing: To quantify the absolute abundance of each unique TCRbeta CDR3 region, sequences were collapsed and filtered. Usable DNA was measured by amplifying reference genes present in all nucleated cells, and TCRbeta template counts were normalized to that usable DNA to estimate T cell fraction. Repertoire TCRs were annotated as SARS-CoV-2-specific when V gene, CDR3 amino acid sequence and J gene were exactly matched to a known reactive TCR set. The reference SARS-CoV-2 TCR set came from MIRA and was filtered for enrichment in COVID-19-positive ImmuneCODE repertoires, removing public or cross-reactive TCRs. Using the MIRA antigens, annotated TCRs were further analysed by specific ORF or by position within an ORF. Depth was the summed frequency of annotated unique rearrangements, while breadth was defined as annotated unique rearrangements over total unique productive rearrangements. Group comparisons of TCR breadth used two-sided Wilcoxon rank-sum tests. TCRdb provides this immuneACCESS table in a form limited to in-frame rearrangements. Some clones are lacking; in checked studies, under half of them reflect an unresolved V gene, and why the rest are absent is not known. The V and J calls and clone size were taken over from that table, and D and trimming were inferred from the DNA. For this sample the table gives around 300,000 clones, of which approximately 90% were detected only once. Together, the top ten hold around 5% of the sample.

Overall study results and their limits: Vaccine and placebo recipients had similar non-spike TCR breadth, a finding consistent with the vaccine containing only spike. The authors noted that the TCR breadth and depth analyses may have underestimated total T cell responses. After vaccination, spike-specific CD8+ and CD4+ T cell responses were reported to show substantial breadth. The study lacked the statistical power to compare responses across vaccine doses or regimens. Higher spike-specific TCR breadth was observed in Ad26.COV2.S recipients than in placebo recipients (P = 0.0014).

On this clone itself: Its antigen has not been determined. Base qualities are not at hand, and no much larger clone is one base apart.

Recombination linked TRBV6-5 to TRBJ2-7; TRBD2 is a weak D gene call, 5 bases matching. The source material was peripheral blood, sampled in a trial of Ad26.COV2.S vaccine versus placebo. The clonotype comes from a person aged 18-60 years who received the Ad26.COV2.S COVID-19 vaccine or a placebo. The CDR3 has the sequence CASRLGQGYEQYF. The nucleotides read TGTGCCAGCAGACTAGGTCAAGGCTACGAGCAGTACTTC.